This TCR beta chain appears in the sequencing data of a study of T cell changes during pregnancy in multiple sclerosis. TCRdb's table, derived via immunoSEQ multiplex PCR, lists solely in-frame clones and lacks some. Found here are approximately 110,000 clones, roughly 92% of them singletons; the top ten hold less than 4%. The CDR3 length is 20 residues. V was clipped by 4 bases and J by 4 bases, with 29 bases between them. Germline CDR1 and CDR2: SGHRS and YFSETQ. Sequencing used peripheral blood, obtained after pregnancy. V gene TRBV5-1 combines with J gene TRBJ1-4; D unclear. This TCR was recovered from a female donor with multiple sclerosis, enrolled in a pregnancy study. The CDR3 DNA is TGCGCCAGCAGCCATTCAGTTCGACCGACTTCCTCTGGATATAATGAAAAACTGTTTTTT. Translation gives CASSHSVRPTSSGYNEKLFF.